This T cell receptor (beta chain) was documented in a study of Graves' ophthalmopathy and Graves' hyperthyroidism. Using RNA transcripts, the TCR beta CDR3 regions were amplified. An opening RT-PCR round employed HTBI primers and preceded a second-round multiplex PCR. MiXCR, run by TCRdb on the multiplex PCR reads, gives a single entry per CDR3 protein. The table has around 1.1 million distinct CDR3 sequences, roughly 35% seen once. Trimming stripped 0 bases from V and 2 bases from J, with 15 bases between. The V gene's germline CDR1 is DFQATT and CDR2 SNEGSKA (reference sequence). This CDR3 is 16 amino acids long.

The sequence came from an adult man with Graves' hyperthyroidism. The rearrangement uses TRBV20-1 and TRBJ2-3; D could derive from TRBD1 or TRBD2 (5 bases each). Sequenced: peripheral blood or thyroid tissue (not recorded which). The CDR3 region has the DNA TGCAGTGCTAGAGATTATGAGGGGCCCCCCACAGATACGCAGTATTTT. This encodes CSARDYEGPPTDTQYF.